Listed below are T cell receptor beta chains from one sample, sequenced in a study of T cells in Graves' hyperthyroidism and ophthalmopathy. A single record per CDR3 protein comes from TCRdb applying MiXCR to the multiplex PCR reads. The repertoire has about 500,000 distinct CDR3 sequences, 40% to 50% of them found once; the top ten carry 44%. Sequencing was done on a sample of peripheral blood or thyroid tissue (not recorded which). The receptors shown here come from an adult woman with Graves' disease, either hyperthyroidism or ophthalmopathy (not recorded which). Each CDR3 is given with its conserved first and last residue. Fields, in order: clone size, J gene, V gene, D gene, CDR3 protein, CDR3 DNA. A D gene is named only where the DNA matches it firmly. Some rows mark clone size as missing; the rest say once, few, many or name a class of expanded clone.

>NA|TRBJ1-1|TRBV19|NA
CAGSLPGEAFF
TGTGCCGGTAGTCTACCGGGTGAAGCTTTCTTT
>NA|TRBJ2-6|TRBV7-9|NA
CASSFAGTGANVLTF
TGTGCCAGCAGCTTTGCCGGGACAGGGGCCAACGTCCTGACTTTC
>many|TRBJ1-2|TRBV10-3|TRBD1
CATGKAGQGSGYTF
TGTGCCACCGGGAAAGCGGGACAGGGTAGCGGCTACACCTTC
>once|TRBJ2-5|TRBV9|TRBD1
CASSATGGDETQYF
TGTGCCAGCAGCGCCACAGGGGGCGATGAGACCCAGTACTTC
>NA|TRBJ2-5|TRBV6-5|NA
CASSYGFGTPAVSQYF
TGTGCCAGCAGTTACGGCTTCGGGACCCCGGCAGTTTCCCAGTACTTC
>NA|TRBJ2-7|TRBV9|NA
CASSQGGSAYEQYF
TGTGCCAGCTCACAAGGGGGGAGTGCTTACGAGCAGTACTTC
>many|TRBJ1-5|TRBV19|NA
CASSKQRNQPQHF
TGTGCCAGTAGTAAACAGAGAAATCAGCCCCAGCATTTT
>NA|TRBJ2-7|TRBV7-7|TRBD1
CASSHWTGPYEQYF
TGTGCCAGCAGCCATTGGACAGGCCCCTACGAGCAGTACTTC
>NA|TRBJ2-5|TRBV20-1|NA
CSAETQYF
TGCAGTGCGGAGACCCAGTACTTC
>NA|TRBJ1-2|TRBV6-1|NA
CASSHGRSANGYTF
TGTGCCAGCAGCCACGGACGGAGCGCCAATGGCTACACCTTC
>NA|TRBJ2-7|TRBV6-1|TRBD1
CASRTGVSQQYF
TGTGCCAGCAGGACAGGGGTTTCTCAGCAGTACTTC
>NA|TRBJ1-1|TRBV28|NA
CASNEHSGTEAFF
TGTGCCAGCAACGAACACTCAGGCACTGAAGCTTTCTTT
>NA|TRBJ2-5|TRBV2|TRBD2
CAISDLSGRAQETQYF
TGTGCCATCAGTGACCTCAGCGGGAGGGCCCAAGAGACCCAGTACTTC
>NA|TRBJ2-5|TRBV20-1|TRBD2
CSARDRLAGVETQYF
TGCAGTGCTAGAGATCGGCTAGCGGGAGTGGAGACCCAGTACTTC
>many|TRBJ1-1|TRBV20-1|NA
CSARLAEAFF
TGCAGTGCTCGCCTGGCTGAAGCTTTCTTT
>many|TRBJ2-7|TRBV14|NA
CASSQPQGTNEQYF
TGTGCCAGCAGCCAACCACAGGGTACTAACGAGCAGTACTTC
>many|TRBJ1-1|TRBV7-8|TRBD1
CASSLDRAGVSSEAFF
TGTGCCAGCAGCCTAGACAGGGCCGGTGTGAGTTCTGAAGCTTTCTTT
>NA|TRBJ2-7|TRBV20-1|TRBD2
CSAQLAGVGYEQYF
TGCAGTGCCCAATTAGCGGGGGTCGGCTACGAGCAGTACTTC
>few|TRBJ2-2|TRBV28|NA
CASSFLVSGELFF
TGTGCCAGCAGTTTTCTAGTCTCCGGGGAGCTGTTTTTT
>few|TRBJ2-7|TRBV11-2|TRBD1
CASSKGQGYEQYF
TGTGCCAGCAGCAAGGGACAGGGCTACGAGCAGTACTTC
>NA|TRBJ2-7|TRBV6-5|TRBD2
CASRTLWGGGYEQYF
TGTGCCAGCAGAACTCTCTGGGGGGGAGGCTACGAGCAGTACTTC
>few|TRBJ1-5|TRBV20-1|NA
CSASSGVGNQPQHF
TGCAGTGCTAGTTCAGGGGTCGGCAATCAGCCCCAGCATTTT
>many|TRBJ1-1|TRBV29-1|TRBD1
CSAGTGGGTEAFF
TGCAGCGCCGGAACAGGGGGAGGCACTGAAGCTTTCTTT
>NA|TRBJ2-7|TRBV7-2|NA
CASSLGLVRQDPYEQYF
TGTGCCAGCAGCTTAGGGCTGGTCCGACAGGACCCCTACGAGCAGTACTTC
>many|TRBJ1-1|TRBV6-1|NA
CASRAHRDGTEAFF
TGTGCCAGCAGAGCCCACAGGGACGGCACTGAAGCTTTCTTT
>once|TRBJ2-2|TRBV7-2|NA
CASSQAPAGELFF
TGTGCCAGCAGCCAGGCGCCAGCCGGGGAGCTGTTTTTT
>many|TRBJ1-1|TRBV7-9|NA
CASSVGHKNTEAFF
TGTGCCAGCAGCGTGGGACATAAGAACACTGAAGCTTTCTTT
>many|TRBJ1-5|TRBV2|TRBD1
CASVDRGSHQPQHF
TGTGCCAGCGTGGACAGGGGAAGTCATCAGCCCCAGCATTTT
>many|TRBJ2-7|TRBV7-9|TRBD2
CASSSVAGGEQYF
TGTGCCAGCAGCTCCGTGGCGGGAGGCGAGCAGTACTTC
>many|TRBJ1-4|TRBV9|NA
CASSVEGSWEGKLFF
TGTGCCAGCAGCGTAGAAGGTTCGTGGGAAGGAAAACTGTTTTTT
>NA|TRBJ1-2|TRBV5-8|NA
CASSFFSGDDSYTF
TGTGCCAGCAGCTTCTTTTCCGGGGACGATAGCTACACCTTC
>few|TRBJ1-1|TRBV29-1|NA
CSPWRAENTEAFF
TGCAGCCCGTGGCGGGCAGAGAACACTGAAGCTTTCTTT
>many|TRBJ1-5|TRBV12-3/TRBV12-4|TRBD1
CASRKGQGEQPQHF
TGTGCCAGCAGAAAGGGACAGGGAGAGCAGCCCCAGCATTTT
>NA|TRBJ2-3|TRBV20-1|TRBD1
CSARILSGGADTQYF
TGCAGTGCTAGAATCCTTTCAGGGGGAGCAGATACGCAGTATTTT
>few|TRBJ2-2|TRBV10-3|TRBD1
CATETGRTGELFF
TGTGCCACCGAGACAGGGCGCACCGGGGAGCTGTTTTTT
>NA|TRBJ1-5|TRBV10-2|NA
CASVGQGNQPQHF
TGCGCCAGCGTGGGCCAGGGCAATCAGCCCCAGCATTTT
>NA|TRBJ1-1|TRBV20-1|NA
CSARAPDLNKYEAFF
TGCAGTGCTAGAGCCCCGGACTTAAATAAGTATGAAGCTTTCTTT
>NA|TRBJ2-1|TRBV14|NA
CASSRTAYNEQFF
TGTGCCAGCAGCCGGACAGCCTACAATGAGCAGTTCTTC
>NA|TRBJ2-2|TRBV29-1|NA
CSVHAQGNTGELFF
TGCAGCGTGCACGCGCAGGGGAACACCGGGGAGCTGTTTTTT
>many|TRBJ2-2|TRBV25-1|NA
CASSGNDVGGNTGELFF
TGTGCCAGCAGTGGGAACGATGTAGGGGGAAACACCGGGGAGCTGTTTTTT
>many|TRBJ2-2|TRBV20-1|NA
CSAPPFGGDTGELFF
TGCAGTGCTCCTCCCTTCGGAGGGGACACCGGGGAGCTGTTTTTT
>few|TRBJ1-1|TRBV24-1|NA
CATKGTLNTEAFF
TGTGCCACTAAGGGGACACTGAACACTGAAGCTTTCTTT
>NA|TRBJ1-2|TRBV19|TRBD1
CASSTVGQGYGYTF
TGTGCCAGTAGTACGGTCGGACAGGGATATGGCTACACCTTC
>NA|TRBJ2-7|TRBV7-8|NA
CASSFGWSNEQYF
TGTGCCAGCAGTTTCGGGTGGTCCAACGAGCAGTACTTC
>NA|TRBJ2-5|TRBV2|TRBD1
CASKYNRDRGQEAQYF
TGTGCCAGCAAGTACAACCGGGACAGGGGGCAAGAGGCCCAGTACTTC
>NA|TRBJ2-7|TRBV7-2|NA
CASSTMGAHEQYF
TGTGCCAGCAGCACTATGGGTGCCCACGAGCAGTACTTC
>NA|TRBJ1-6|TRBV11-2|NA
CASSPGHPLHF
TGTGCCAGCAGCCCGGGACACCCTCTCCACTTT
>many|TRBJ1-5|TRBV7-3|NA
CASSLTLPENQPQHF
TGTGCCAGCAGCTTAACGCTTCCAGAAAATCAGCCCCAGCATTTT
>few|TRBJ2-2|TRBV10-2|NA
CASSFTTEAGELFF
TGCGCCAGCAGCTTTACAACGGAGGCCGGGGAGCTGTTTTTT
>few|TRBJ2-7|TRBV29-1|TRBD1
CSVGPHRGLRGEQYF
TGCAGCGTAGGCCCTCACAGGGGGCTACGGGGCGAGCAGTACTTC
>NA|TRBJ2-7|TRBV10-3|TRBD1
CAIGRDRAYEQYF
TGTGCCATAGGCCGGGACAGGGCCTACGAGCAGTACTTC
>many|TRBJ1-5|TRBV20-1|NA
CSARAGLDNQPQHF
TGCAGTGCTAGAGCGGGGTTAGACAATCAGCCCCAGCATTTT
>many|TRBJ1-1|TRBV24-1|NA
CATSAPGPFF
TGTGCCACCAGTGCTCCAGGGCCTTTCTTT
>NA|TRBJ2-5|TRBV7-2|NA
CASSIAPGYF
TGTGCCAGCAGCATTGCCCCCGGGTACTTC
>NA|TRBJ2-7|TRBV29-1|TRBD1
CSRDRGSYEQYF
TGCAGCCGGGACAGGGGGTCCTACGAGCAGTACTTC